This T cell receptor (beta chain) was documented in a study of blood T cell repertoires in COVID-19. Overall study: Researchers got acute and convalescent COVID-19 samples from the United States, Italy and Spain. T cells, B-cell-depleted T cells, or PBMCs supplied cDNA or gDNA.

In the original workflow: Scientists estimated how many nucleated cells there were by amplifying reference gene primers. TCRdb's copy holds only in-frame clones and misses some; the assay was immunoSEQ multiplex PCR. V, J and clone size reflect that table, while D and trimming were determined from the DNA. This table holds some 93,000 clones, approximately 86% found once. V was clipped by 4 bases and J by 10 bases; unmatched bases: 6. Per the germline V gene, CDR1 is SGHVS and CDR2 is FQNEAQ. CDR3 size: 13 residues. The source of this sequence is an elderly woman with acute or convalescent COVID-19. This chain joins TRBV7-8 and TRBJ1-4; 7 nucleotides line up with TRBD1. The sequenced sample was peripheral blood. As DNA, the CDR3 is TGTGCCAGCAGCTCGACAGGGTACGGAAAACTGTTTTTT. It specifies CASSSTGYGKLFF.